The 31 T cell receptor beta chains presented below share a single source sample, sequenced in a study of OX40 agonist ivuxolimab in advanced cancers. Produced via immunoSEQ multiplex PCR; TCRdb's table is partial and in-frame only. The table records tens of thousands of clones, over 75% of them present only once. The sample consisted of CD4+ or CD8+ T cells sorted from blood, taken in a trial of the OX40 agonist ivuxolimab. These receptors all come from an adult with an advanced solid tumor such as melanoma, head and neck, liver or kidney cancer.

The rearrangement uses TRBV6-6 and TRBJ1-4; TRBD1 matches at 10 bases. Per germline, CDR1 MNHNY and CDR2 SVGAGI (reference sequence). V gave up 2 bases and J gave up 6 bases; unmatched junction bases: 0. This CDR3 is built from 14 residues. This CDR3 reads CASSYGTGDEKLFF. As DNA, the CDR3 is TGTGCCAGCAGTTACGGGACAGGGGATGAAAAACTGTTTTTT.

The gene calls are TRBV19 and TRBJ2-7; 8 bases line up with TRBD2. The CDR3 loop spans 15 amino acids. The trim removed 6 bases at V and 3 bases at J, leaving 10 bases unmatched. Germline CDR1 is LNHDA and CDR2 is SQIVND (reference sequence). The chain's CDR3 is CASSDSGVKNYEQYF. Written as DNA, the CDR3 is TGTGCCAGTAGCGATAGCGGGGTAAAGAACTACGAGCAGTACTTC.

The rearrangement links TRBV9 to TRBJ2-7, with TRBD2 matching over 7 bases. Germline assignment: CDR1 SGDLS and CDR2 YYNGEE. The CDR3 covers 14 residues. The J segment lost 0 bases and the V segment lost 0 bases, leaving 0 bases of the junction unmatched. The CDR3 is CASSVGGSSYEQYF. The CDR3 DNA reads TGTGCCAGCAGCGTAGGCGGGAGCTCCTACGAGCAGTACTTC. The whole variable domain, filled in from reference TRBV9 and TRBJ2-7, reads DSGVTQTPKHLITATGQRVTLRCSPRSGDLSVYWYQQSLDQGLQFLIQYYNGEERAKGNILERFSAQQFPDLHSELNLSSLELGDSALYFCASSVGGSSYEQYFGPGTRLTVT.

V and J are TRBV7-7 and TRBJ1-2; no clear D. Germline V gene sequence: CDR1 SSHAT, CDR2 FNYEAQ (reference sequence). The CDR3 runs 10 residues. V was pared by 1 base and J by 8 bases, with 2 bases between. CDR3 residues: CASSLEGYTF. CDR3 coding DNA: TGTGCCAGCAGCTTAGAGGGCTACACCTTC.

V gene TRBV5-4 combines with J gene TRBJ2-2; D is unresolved. V lost 2 bases and J lost 0, with 5 bases in between. This CDR3 is 14 amino acids long. Germline lookup yields CDR1 SGHNT and CDR2 YYREEE (reference sequence). The CDR3 DNA reads TGTGCCAGCAGCTTTGCAGCGAACACCGGGGAGCTGTTTTTT. Translated: CASSFAANTGELFF. Based on the CDR3 plus reference TRBV5-4 and TRBJ2-2, the full variable domain is ETGVTQSPTHLIKTRGQQVTLRCSSQSGHNTVSWYQQALGQGPQFIFQYYREEENGRGNFPPRFSGLQFPNYSSELNVNALELDDSALYLCASSFAANTGELFFGEGSRLTVL.

The chain is built from TRBV2 and TRBJ2-7; the D is unclear. Germline CDR1 is SNHLY and CDR2 is FYNNEI. Trimming stripped 6 bases from V and 3 bases from J, with 6 bases between. The CDR3 totals 11 residues. DNA for the CDR3: TGTGCCAGCAGGTGGTTCTACGAGCAGTACTTC. Encoded protein: CASRWFYEQYF.

The rearrangement links TRBV5-1 to TRBJ2-7; 7 nucleotides line up with TRBD1. From germline, CDR1 is SGHRS and CDR2 YFSETQ. V lost 2 bases, J lost 3 bases, and 5 bases stayed unmatched. This CDR3 region has 14 residues. The CDR3 coding sequence is TGCGCCAGCAGCTTCGAGGGACAGAACTACGAGCAGTACTTC. Protein product: CASSFEGQNYEQYF. Full variable domain (rest looked up from reference TRBV5-1 and TRBJ2-7): KAGVTQTPRYLIKTRGQQVTLSCSPISGHRSVSWYQQTPGQGLQFLFEYFSETQRNKGNFPGRFSGRQFSNSRSEMNVSTLELGDSALYLCASSFEGQNYEQYFGPGTRLTVT.

This chain connects TRBV18 to TRBJ1-2, with 7 bases identical to TRBD1. The CDR3 has 16 amino acids. Germline CDR1 KGHSH, CDR2 LQKENI. V shed 2 bases and J 6 bases; nucleotides not matched to a gene: 12. The CDR3 DNA reads as TGTGCCAGCTCACCAGAATATACCGGGACAGAGAATGGCTACACCTTC. This sequence encodes CASSPEYTGTENGYTF.

The V gene is TRBV19, the J gene TRBJ1-5, with 9 bases matching TRBD1. V lost 5 bases and J lost 8; bases outside the gene matches: 16. CDR1 is LNHDA and CDR2 is SQIVND in the germline V gene (reference sequence). The CDR3 covers 17 residues. This CDR3 reads CASSSHRTGVYREPQHF. The CDR3 nucleotides are TGTGCCAGTAGTTCGCATAGGACAGGGGTCTATCGAGAGCCCCAGCATTTT. The complete variable domain, with remaining parts taken from reference TRBV19 and TRBJ1-5, reads DGGITQSPKYLFRKEGQNVTLSCEQNLNHDAMYWYRQDPGQGLRLIYYSQIVNDFQKGDIAEGYSVSREKKESFPLTVTSAQKNPTAFYLCASSSHRTGVYREPQHFGDGTRLSIL.

A single count supports this clone. The genes are TRBV27 and TRBJ1-1, with D possibly matching TRBD1 (5 bases). The V end was cut by 2 bases, the J end by 2 bases, with 15 bases between. Per germline, CDR1 MNHEY and CDR2 SMNVEV (reference sequence). The CDR3 spans 16 residues. In nucleotides, the CDR3 is TGTGCCAGCAGTTTAACCCCCCGGGGGAGTAACACTGAAGCTTTCTTT. Translation gives CASSLTPRGSNTEAFF.

This sequence joins TRBV7-8 and TRBJ2-7, with 13 bases matching TRBD2. The CDR3 has 16 amino acids. Germline V gene data show CDR1 as SGHVS and CDR2 as FQNEAQ. The V gene end was trimmed by 1 base and the J gene end by 2 bases; junction bases not matched to a gene: 2. DNA of the CDR3: TGTGCCAGCAGCTTAGAGGGACTAGCGGGGACCTACGAGCAGTACTTC. It encodes CASSLEGLAGTYEQYF. Combining the CDR3 with reference TRBV7-8 and TRBJ2-7 gives the whole variable domain GAGVSQSPRYKVAKRGQDVALRCDPISGHVSLFWYQQALGQGPEFLTYFQNEAQLDKSGLPSDRFFAERPEGSVSTLKIQRTQQEDSAVYLCASSLEGLAGTYEQYFGPGTRLTVT.

This chain joins TRBV2 and TRBJ2-2; no reliable D call. The CDR3 extends over 17 amino acids. In germline, CDR1 is SNHLY, CDR2 FYNNEI. Deletions cut 2 bases from V and 4 bases from J, with 17 bases between. The CDR3 loop is CASSEMTAFGFTGELFF. CDR3 in DNA: TGTGCCAGCAGTGAAATGACGGCCTTCGGGTTCACCGGGGAGCTGTTTTTT.

This clone was seen just once. The gene calls are TRBV18 and TRBJ1-2; D is uncertain. CDR1 is KGHSH, CDR2 LQKENI, per germline. V lost 0 bases to trimming and J lost 4 bases, with 9 bases between them. The CDR3 consists of 14 residues. The DNA for the CDR3 is TGTGCCAGCTCACCACCGGGAAGGGTCTATGGCTACACCTTC. It encodes CASSPPGRVYGYTF.

The chain has TRBV6-1 and TRBJ2-7; D might be TRBD1 (6 bases). Germline V CDR1 and CDR2: MNHNS, SASEGT. Trimming took off 5 bases at V and 2 bases at J, with 16 bases between the two ends. The CDR3 is 15 residues long. In DNA, the CDR3 is TGTGCCAGCAGTCCTTGGGGAGAGGGGGCCTACGAGCAGTACTTC. It translates to CASSPWGEGAYEQYF.

The V call is TRBV18, the J call TRBJ2-2; 7 bases agree with TRBD1. The V and J ends lost 0 bases and 4 bases, in that order; junction bases with no gene match: 5. This CDR3 has 16 residues. Germline V CDR1 and CDR2: KGHSH, LQKENI. Written as DNA, the CDR3 is TGTGCCAGCTCACCACCGATCAGGGGGTTCACCGGGGAGCTGTTTTTT. This encodes CASSPPIRGFTGELFF.

The genes are TRBV15 and TRBJ2-7, with a possible D match to TRBD2 (6 bases). Per the germline V gene, CDR1 is LNHNV and CDR2 is YYDKDF (reference sequence). This CDR3 has 19 amino acids. The V gene lost 1 base and the J gene lost 1 base, with 23 bases spanning the gap. Written as DNA, the CDR3 is TGTGCCACCAGCAGAGCTCCAGCCCAACCGGGAGCAATTTCCTACGAGCAGTACTTC. Its translation: CATSRAPAQPGAISYEQYF.

The CDR3 protein is CASSFSGDEQYF. CDR3 DNA: TGTGCCAGCAGCTTCTCGGGGGACGAGCAGTACTTC. This sequence joins TRBV7-9 and TRBJ2-7, with D possibly TRBD2 on 6 matching bases. V dropped 3 bases and J dropped 5 bases, with 8 bases sitting between them. There are 12 residues in the CDR3. CDR1 and CDR2 from the germline V gene are SEHNR and FQNEAQ (reference sequence).

The gene calls are TRBV13 and TRBJ2-7; 7 nucleotides match TRBD2. The V segment lost 0 bases and the J segment 3 bases; nucleotides outside the gene matches: 2. CDR3 length: 14 residues. Germline lookup yields CDR1 PRHDT and CDR2 FYEKMQ (reference sequence). This chain's CDR3 is CASSLGGTNYEQYF. CDR3 in DNA: TGTGCCAGCAGCTTAGGCGGGACTAACTACGAGCAGTACTTC.

V and J are TRBV5-4 and TRBJ2-7; 10 bases map to TRBD2. V was clipped by 4 bases and J by 4 bases; unmatched bases: 5. CDR3 length: 14 residues. Germline CDR1 and CDR2: SGHNT and YYREEE (reference sequence). CDR3 sequence (DNA): TGTGCCAGCAGCCTAGCGGGAGAGAGTTACGAGCAGTACTTC. Translated: CASSLAGESYEQYF.

V usage is TRBV5-1 and J usage is TRBJ2-5, with D possibly matching TRBD2 (5 bases). V was shortened by 1 base and J by 5 bases, with 12 bases between the two germline ends. The germline V gene encodes CDR1 SGHRS and CDR2 YFSETQ. The CDR3 is made up of 14 amino acids. The CDR3 bases are TGCGCCAGCAGCTTGCGGGATTTCGGGGAGACCCAGTACTTC. Protein sequence: CASSLRDFGETQYF.

The chain carries TRBV5-5 and TRBJ1-5; D call uncertain. The CDR3 is 16 residues long. V was cut by 2 bases and J by 5 bases, with 17 bases left in between. Germline assignment: CDR1 SGHKS and CDR2 YYEKEE (reference sequence). This CDR3 reads CASSFRYPSPDQPQHF. The CDR3 bases are TGTGCCAGCAGCTTTCGGTATCCATCTCCGGATCAGCCCCAGCATTTT. The full variable domain, with the rest looked up from reference TRBV5-5 and TRBJ1-5, is DAGVTQSPTHLIKTRGQQVTLRCSPISGHKSVSWYQQVLGQGPQFIFQYYEKEERGRGNFPDRFSARQFPNYSSELNVNALLLGDSALYLCASSFRYPSPDQPQHFGDGTRLSIL.

The V gene is TRBV5-1, the J gene TRBJ2-3; D gene unclear. The V and J ends lost 0 bases and 1 base respectively, with 9 bases between them. CDR1 and CDR2 from the germline V gene are SGHRS and YFSETQ. This CDR3 contains 15 residues. CDR3 nucleotides: TGCGCCAGCAGCTTGGGAAGCAGCGGCACAGATACGCAGTATTTT. Encoded protein: CASSLGSSGTDTQYF.

The chain combines TRBV6-5 with TRBJ1-1; weak D call: TRBD1 (5 bases). In germline, CDR1 is MNHEY, CDR2 SVGAGI. V lost 6 bases, J lost 2 bases, and 16 bases lay in between. The CDR3 has 15 residues. CDR3 DNA sequence: TGTGCCAGCAGCAACAACAGGCAGAGCAACACTGAAGCTTTCTTT. It specifies CASSNNRQSNTEAFF.

This clone has only a few counts. J is TRBJ2-2 and V is TRBV7-9; 7 positions match TRBD2. V trimming: 4 bases; J trimming: 7 bases; junction bases outside the gene matches: 9. There are 15 residues in the CDR3. Germline loops: CDR1 SEHNR, CDR2 FQNEAQ (reference sequence). Written as DNA, the CDR3 is TGTGCCAGCAGCTCTAGGACTAGTACTGGCGGGGAGCTGTTTTTT. It is translated as CASSSRTSTGGELFF.

The chain is built from TRBV6-6 and TRBJ2-7, with D possibly TRBD1 on 5 matching bases. Per the germline V gene, CDR1 is MNHNY and CDR2 is SVGAGI (reference sequence). The CDR3 covers 15 residues. V was cut by 5 bases and J by 3 bases, with 17 bases left in between. CDR3 sequence reads: CASSPTRTRVYEQYF. The CDR3 nucleotides read TGTGCCAGCAGTCCTACCAGGACAAGGGTCTACGAGCAGTACTTC.

The chain uses TRBV18 and TRBJ1-2, with D uncertain. Germline CDR1 and CDR2: KGHSH and LQKENI. The CDR3 is 13 amino acids. V lost 2 bases, J lost 5 bases, and 9 bases lay in between. As DNA, the CDR3 is TGTGCCAGCTCACCAGACTCTTCTTATGGCTACACCTTC. It yields the protein CASSPDSSYGYTF.

The rearrangement uses TRBV5-1 and TRBJ1-1; perhaps TRBD1 as D (5 bases). The CDR3 is 13 amino acids. The V gene lost 0 bases and the J gene lost 4 bases, with 7 bases spanning the gap. Germline loops: CDR1 SGHRS, CDR2 YFSETQ. CDR3 amino acids: CASSLEGATEAFF. Here the CDR3 DNA reads TGCGCCAGCAGCTTGGAAGGGGCCACTGAAGCTTTCTTT.

CDR3 in amino acids: CASSAGRGPSSDTQYF. DNA of the CDR3: TGTGCCAGCAGCGCCGGGAGGGGGCCTTCCTCAGATACGCAGTATTTT. The chain combines TRBV9 with TRBJ2-3; a possible D gene is TRBD2 (8 bases). This CDR3 is built from 16 residues. The germline V gene has CDR1 SGDLS and CDR2 YYNGEE. With 3 bases removed from V and 4 bases from J, the gap between germline ends came to 18 bases.

The chain joins TRBV13 to TRBJ2-5; TRBD2 agrees at 7 bases. V shed 5 bases, J shed 2 bases, and the junction held 11 bases outside the gene matches. The germline V gene has CDR1 PRHDT and CDR2 FYEKMQ (reference sequence). The CDR3 length is 16 residues. For the CDR3, the DNA is TGTGCCAGCAGCCATGCTCTGGTTAGCGGGCAAGAGACCCAGTACTTC. Translated, it gives CASSHALVSGQETQYF.

This rearrangement joins TRBV29-1 to TRBJ1-4; the D is unclear. V lost 6 bases to trimming and J lost 5 bases, with 19 bases between them. CDR1 and CDR2 (germline): SQVTM, ANQGSEA. There are 15 residues in the CDR3. The CDR3 nucleotides read TGCAGCGTCTCTGGTGGGAGACCGCAGAATGAAAAACTGTTTTTT. It yields the protein CSVSGGRPQNEKLFF.

V gene TRBV6-5 combines with J gene TRBJ1-4, with 8 positions matching TRBD1. Germline assignment: CDR1 MNHEY and CDR2 SVGAGI. The CDR3 contains 13 residues. The V segment lost 4 bases and the J segment 10 bases; nucleotides outside the gene matches: 5. CDR3 protein: CASSFTGGAKLFF. DNA for the CDR3: TGTGCCAGCAGTTTTACAGGGGGGGCAAAACTGTTTTTT.